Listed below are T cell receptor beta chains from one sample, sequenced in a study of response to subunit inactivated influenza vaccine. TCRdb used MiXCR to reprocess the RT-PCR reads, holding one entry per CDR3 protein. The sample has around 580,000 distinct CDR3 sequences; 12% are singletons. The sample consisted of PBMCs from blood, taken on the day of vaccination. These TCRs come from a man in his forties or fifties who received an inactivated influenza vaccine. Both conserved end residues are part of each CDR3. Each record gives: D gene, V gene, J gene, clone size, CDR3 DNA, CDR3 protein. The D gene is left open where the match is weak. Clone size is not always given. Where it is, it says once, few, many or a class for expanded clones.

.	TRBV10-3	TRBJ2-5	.	TGTGCCATCGCGAACAGCCAGCAAGAGACCCAGTACTTC	CAIANSQQETQYF
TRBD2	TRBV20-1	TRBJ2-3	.	TGCAGTGCTCCTGGTAGCGGGGGCACAGATACGCAGTATTTT	CSAPGSGGTDTQYF
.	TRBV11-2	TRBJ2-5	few	TGTGCCAGCAGCTTAGTGTATAAGGGATCCCAAGAGACCCAGTACTTC	CASSLVYKGSQETQYF
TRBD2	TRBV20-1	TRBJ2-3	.	TGCAGTGCTAGAGGAAGCGGGGGGGCTCATACGCAGTATTTT	CSARGSGGAHTQYF
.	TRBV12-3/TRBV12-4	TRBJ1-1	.	TGTGCCAGCACCAAGACAGTGTGGGCTGAAGCTTTCTTT	CASTKTVWAEAFF
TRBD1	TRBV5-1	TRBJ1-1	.	TGCGCCAGCAGCCGGCGACAGGGCCCGAACACTGAAGCTTTCTTT	CASSRRQGPNTEAFF
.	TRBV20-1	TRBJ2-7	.	TGCAGTGCATATACGGACAGATACTACGAGCAGTACTTC	CSAYTDRYYEQYF
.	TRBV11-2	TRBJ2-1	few	TGTGCCAGCAGCTTTTATCGCTCCGGACCCTATGAGCAGTTCTTC	CASSFYRSGPYEQFF
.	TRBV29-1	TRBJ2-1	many	TGCAGCGTTGAAGGGAAGGGCGAGCAGTTCTTC	CSVEGKGEQFF
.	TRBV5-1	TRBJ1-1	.	TGCGCCAGCAGCTCAGCATTGGGAGGGAACACTGAAGCTTTCTTT	CASSSALGGNTEAFF
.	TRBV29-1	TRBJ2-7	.	TGCAGCGTTGCCGGTCTCATACCCTACGAGCAGTACTTC	CSVAGLIPYEQYF
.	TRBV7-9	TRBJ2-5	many	TGTGCCAGCAGCTCATTCGAGACCCAGTACTTC	CASSSFETQYF
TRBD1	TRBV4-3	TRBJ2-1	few	TGCGCCAGCAGCCCGACTCCGGGGACAGCAAATGAGCAGTTCTTC	CASSPTPGTANEQFF
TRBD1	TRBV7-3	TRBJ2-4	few	TGTGCCAGCAGCTTCCCCGGGACAGGACCTACTTTAGCCAAAAACATTCAGTACTTC	CASSFPGTGPTLAKNIQYF
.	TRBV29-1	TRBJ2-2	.	TGCAGCGTTGCTCGCAGCCCGAACACCGGGGAGCTGTTTTTT	CSVARSPNTGELFF